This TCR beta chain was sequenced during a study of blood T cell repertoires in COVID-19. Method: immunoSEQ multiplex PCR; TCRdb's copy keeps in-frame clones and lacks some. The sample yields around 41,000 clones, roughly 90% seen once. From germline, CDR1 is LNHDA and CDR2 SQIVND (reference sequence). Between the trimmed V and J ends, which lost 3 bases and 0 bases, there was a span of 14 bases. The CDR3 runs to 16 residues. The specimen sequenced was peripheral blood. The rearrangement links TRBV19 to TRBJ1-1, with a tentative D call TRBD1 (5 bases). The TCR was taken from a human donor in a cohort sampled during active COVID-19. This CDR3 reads CASSIRHTGMNTEAFF. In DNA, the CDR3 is TGTGCCAGTAGTATTCGTCATACAGGAATGAACACTGAAGCTTTCTTT. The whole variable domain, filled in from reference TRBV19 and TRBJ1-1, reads DGGITQSPKYLFRKEGQNVTLSCEQNLNHDAMYWYRQDPGQGLRLIYYSQIVNDFQKGDIAEGYSVSREKKESFPLTVTSAQKNPTAFYLCASSIRHTGMNTEAFFGQGTRLTVV.